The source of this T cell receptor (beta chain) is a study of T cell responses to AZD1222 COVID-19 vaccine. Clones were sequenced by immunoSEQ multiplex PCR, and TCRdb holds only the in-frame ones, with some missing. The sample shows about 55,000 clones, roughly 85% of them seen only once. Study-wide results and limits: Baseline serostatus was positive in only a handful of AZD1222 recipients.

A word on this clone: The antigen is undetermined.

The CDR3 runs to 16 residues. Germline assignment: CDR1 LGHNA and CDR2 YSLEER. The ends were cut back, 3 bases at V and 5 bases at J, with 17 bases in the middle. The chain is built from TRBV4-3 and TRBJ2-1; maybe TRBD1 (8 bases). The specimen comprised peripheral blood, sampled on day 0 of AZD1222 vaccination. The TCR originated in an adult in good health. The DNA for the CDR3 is TGCGCCAGCAGCCAGTACAGGGGGGGAAGGGACAATGAGCAGTTCTTC. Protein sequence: CASSQYRGGRDNEQFF.